Detailed here is one TCR beta chain. No antigen is known for it. No base qualities exist here, and no much larger clone lies one base off it. Library preparation used the immunoSEQ multiplex PCR assay. Turning to the authors' computational methods: A statistical classification framework was built to diagnose cytomegalovirus status from the catalog of TCR beta chain sequences. This immuneACCESS table, as held by TCRdb, lists in-frame sequences with V and J called but not all clones. Of the missing ones, under half trace to an unresolved V gene in checked studies; the others have no known cause. The V and J calls and the clone size are those of that table, but D and trimming were determined from the DNA. Counted in this sample were approximately 130,000 clones; about 90% of them appeared once. About 1.9% of the sample belongs to the ten largest clones. Separate from the roughly 650-subject first cohort, the validation cohort of more than 90 subjects was the group to which the donors belonged.

V lost 5 bases and J lost 2 bases; the stretch between them is 15 bases long. Measured from the cysteine to the phenylalanine, the CDR3 is 15 residues long. Only CDR3 DNA remains: 45 bases, in frame from the first base. CDR1 and CDR2 are read off the germline V gene as SGHRS and YFSETQ. The sample belongs to a study of cytomegalovirus exposure and HLA in healthy donors (dated by TCRdb to about 2017). Describing the broader study: The 500 to 800 repertoires of the first cohort and the 120 validation repertoires were produced on the same platform, according to a later analysis. High-throughput TCR immunosequencing, statistical association of individual TCRs with disease status, and machine learning were combined to predict cytomegalovirus infection status. The aim of the study was to test whether cataloging public T cell receptors could identify signatures of past pathogen exposure. Along with the roughly 710-subject first cohort, a separate validation cohort of roughly 110 different subjects was used.

Broader findings and caveats from the paper: The authors suggested that the approach could potentially be extended to other disease states and immunological phenotypes. In a later analysis, TCRs clustered in the first cohort were found to also tend to co-occur in the roughly 120 validation repertoires, with approximately 95% of cluster scores above 0. The study gave a list of 150 to 200 TCR beta chains associated with cytomegalovirus. The validation cohort had no HLA typing available for a later analysis, so co-occurrence within that cohort was assessed over all 120 or so repertoires. Cytomegalovirus status was reported to be diagnosed by the classifier with high specificity and sensitivity in both the original and validation cohorts. Most TCR sequences were observed very rarely across donors, whereas some public TCRs were present in many individuals. Three of the identified cytomegalovirus-associated TCR beta chains were confirmed in vitro to be specific for cytomegalovirus antigens.

Sequenced: PBMCs. The chain was built from TRBV5-1 and TRBJ2-3; TRBD1 is a weak D gene call, 6 bases matching. The sequence came from a woman younger than 30 in good health and CMV-seronegative. The bases read TGCGCCAGCAGTTACCGGACAGACTACACAGATACGCAGTATTTT. Its product reads: CASSYRTDYTDTQYF. The variable domain in full, with residues beyond the CDR3 obtained from the reference TRBV5-1 and TRBJ2-3 genes, is KAGVTQTPRYLIKTRGQQVTLSCSPISGHRSVSWYQQTPGQGLQFLFEYFSETQRNKGNFPGRFSGRQFSNSRSEMNVSTLELGDSALYLCASSYRTDYTDTQYFGPGTRLTVL.